The rows below give T cell receptor beta chains drawn from one sample of a study of CD8 T cells in ankylosing spondylitis. TCRdb fed the 5' RACE reads into MiXCR, producing one record per CDR3 protein. Here the sample spans 450,000 to 550,000 distinct CDR3 sequences, about 5% being singletons. Sequenced material: blood, either unsorted or a sorted T cell fraction (not recorded which). These receptors were taken from a male donor with ankylosing spondylitis. CDR3s include the opening cysteine and the closing phenylalanine or tryptophan. D genes are given only for firm matches. Rows give clone size only sometimes, using once, few, many, or a class for an expanded clone.

v_call,clone_size,j_call,d_call,cdr3_aa,cdr3_nt
TRBV29-1,many,TRBJ2-7,TRBD2,CSVRTSVVPEQYF,TGCAGCGTTCGGACTAGCGTCGTCCCCGAGCAGTACTTC
TRBV10-3,many,TRBJ1-5,-,CAISVGLGEQPQHF,TGTGCCATCAGTGTTGGCTTGGGGGAACAGCCCCAGCATTTT
TRBV18,-,TRBJ2-1,-,CASSPVGDEQFF,TGTGCCAGCTCACCGGTGGGGGATGAGCAGTTCTTC
TRBV24-1,many,TRBJ1-2,TRBD1,CATSDAGQAEGYGYTF,TGTGCCACCAGTGATGCCGGACAGGCGGAAGGATATGGCTACACCTTC
TRBV29-1,many,TRBJ1-1,-,CSVLEGSGITEAFF,TGCAGCGTCCTCGAGGGGTCTGGGATCACTGAAGCTTTCTTT
TRBV5-1,many,TRBJ2-1,-,CASSSGERVTSEQFF,TGCGCCAGCAGCTCGGGGGAACGGGTGACTAGTGAGCAGTTCTTC
TRBV6-2/TRBV6-3,many,TRBJ1-1,-,CASSLLRTLGTEAFF,TGTGCCAGCAGTCTACTCCGGACCTTAGGGACTGAAGCTTTCTTT
TRBV7-2,-,TRBJ2-3,-,CAPRAASTDTQYF,TGTGCCCCCAGGGCCGCTAGCACAGATACGCAGTATTTT
TRBV4-3,many,TRBJ1-5,TRBD1,CASSQDRTGVQPQHF,TGCGCCAGCAGCCAAGATAGGACAGGGGTTCAGCCCCAGCATTTT
TRBV11-2,many,TRBJ2-7,-,CASSLPAVQYF,TGTGCCAGCAGCTTACCGGCGGTGCAGTACTTC
TRBV7-3,many,TRBJ2-3,TRBD2,CASSLNRGGTDTQYF,TGTGCCAGCAGCTTAAATCGGGGGGGCACAGATACGCAGTATTTT
TRBV12-3/TRBV12-4,many,TRBJ2-2,-,CASSFYEEDAGELFF,TGTGCCAGCAGTTTTTACGAGGAGGACGCCGGGGAGCTGTTTTTT
TRBV29-1,many,TRBJ2-1,-,CSVGRQVSYNEQFF,TGCAGCGTTGGTAGGCAAGTGTCCTACAATGAGCAGTTCTTC
TRBV25-1,many,TRBJ2-2,-,CASSERPRASTGELFF,TGTGCCAGCAGTGAACGACCCCGGGCCAGCACCGGGGAGCTGTTTTTT
TRBV4-3,-,TRBJ2-2,TRBD1,CASSQEGRGTGRSGELFF,TGCGCCAGCAGCCAAGAAGGTCGCGGGACAGGGCGGTCCGGGGAGCTGTTTTTT
TRBV4-1,many,TRBJ1-5,TRBD1,CASSQELTGVNQPQHF,TGCGCCAGCAGCCAAGAGCTGACAGGGGTTAATCAGCCCCAGCATTTT
TRBV29-1,many,TRBJ2-1,-,CSLGGLANEQFF,TGCAGCCTTGGAGGGCTTGCCAATGAGCAGTTCTTC
TRBV5-1,many,TRBJ1-1,-,CASSLDRPVNTEAFF,TGCGCCAGCAGCTTGGATCGGCCCGTGAACACTGAAGCTTTCTTT
TRBV5-1,few,TRBJ2-1,TRBD2,CASSSGGTSGSGEQFF,TGCGCCAGCAGCTCGGGGGGGACTAGCGGGAGCGGTGAGCAGTTCTTC
TRBV29-1,many,TRBJ2-3,-,CSVESGARGGTQYF,TGCAGCGTTGAGTCAGGGGCGCGCGGGGGTACGCAGTATTTT
TRBV5-1,many,TRBJ1-1,-,CASSFNRRMNTEAFF,TGCGCCAGCAGCTTTAACAGGCGCATGAACACTGAAGCTTTCTTT
TRBV20-1,-,TRBJ1-1,-,CSASSFSRSGKIRAFF,TGCAGTGCTAGTTCCTTTTCTCGATCAGGGAAAATCAGAGCTTTCTTT
TRBV5-1,many,TRBJ2-3,-,CASIDSGTTQYF,TGCGCCAGCATAGATAGCGGTACTACGCAGTATTTT
TRBV7-2,many,TRBJ2-2,TRBD2,CASRLRGWNTGELFF,TGTGCCAGCAGGCTGCGGGGGTGGAACACCGGGGAGCTGTTTTTT
TRBV21-1,many,TRBJ2-7,-,CALGPYYEQYF,TGTGCCTTAGGGCCCTACTACGAGCAGTACTTC
TRBV5-1,many,TRBJ2-7,-,CASALFSGTPYEQYF,TGCGCCAGCGCCCTGTTTTCCGGGACACCCTACGAGCAGTACTTC
TRBV7-2,many,TRBJ2-5,TRBD2,CASRAGGETQYF,TGTGCCAGCAGGGCGGGGGGAGAGACCCAGTACTTC
TRBV9,many,TRBJ2-7,-,CASSVGRGTSYEQYF,TGTGCCAGCAGCGTGGGGAGGGGGACCTCCTACGAGCAGTACTTC
TRBV27,-,TRBJ2-1,-,CASSLSRGNEQFF,TGTGCCAGCAGTTTATCCCGTGGAAATGAGCAGTTCTTC
TRBV12-3/TRBV12-4,many,TRBJ2-5,TRBD2,CASSRLAGRETQYF,TGTGCCAGCAGTAGACTAGCGGGGCGGGAGACCCAGTACTTC
TRBV5-1,-,TRBJ2-3,-,CASSQAAWGNIVTDTQYF,TGCGCCAGCAGCCAAGCGGCCTGGGGAAACATCGTCACAGATACGCAGTATTTT
TRBV12-3/TRBV12-4,many,TRBJ1-2,-,CASILRSRGDYGYTF,TGTGCCAGCATCCTCAGGTCCCGGGGTGACTATGGCTACACCTTC
TRBV7-9,many,TRBJ1-1,-,CASSFYQGDTEAFF,TGTGCCAGCAGCTTTTATCAGGGAGACACTGAAGCTTTCTTT
TRBV29-1,many,TRBJ2-3,-,CSVVGLGSTDTQYF,TGCAGCGTTGTAGGGTTAGGGAGCACAGATACGCAGTATTTT
TRBV7-2,many,TRBJ1-2,-,CASSLESFRGSGYTF,TGTGCCAGCAGCTTAGAGTCGTTCCGGGGAAGCGGCTACACCTTC
TRBV6-1,many,TRBJ1-5,-,CASSERQRQPQHF,TGTGCCAGCAGTGAAAGACAGCGGCAGCCCCAGCATTTT
TRBV7-8,few,TRBJ2-1,TRBD2,CASSLRRLAGGLEQFF,TGTGCCAGCAGCTTAAGGCGTCTAGCGGGGGGGCTTGAGCAGTTCTTC
TRBV7-8,many,TRBJ2-7,TRBD2,CASSSRGDYYEQYF,TGTGCCAGCAGCTCAAGAGGGGACTACTACGAGCAGTACTTC
TRBV6-2/TRBV6-3,many,TRBJ2-1,-,CASRGSYNEQFF,TGTGCCAGCAGGGGATCCTACAATGAGCAGTTCTTC
TRBV7-2,few,TRBJ2-2,TRBD2,CASSWGLAGVGELFF,TGTGCCAGCAGCTGGGGACTAGCGGGCGTCGGGGAGCTGTTTTTT
TRBV6-1,many,TRBJ2-1,TRBD2,CASSGGFASGLIF,TGTGCCAGCAGTGGCGGTTTTGCTAGCGGCCTGATCTTC
TRBV9,many,TRBJ1-2,-,CASSVGQDYGYTF,TGTGCCAGCAGCGTAGGTCAGGACTATGGCTACACCTTC
TRBV6-2/TRBV6-3,-,TRBJ2-7,TRBD1,CASSPGQAGSYEQYF,TGTGCCAGCAGTCCGGGACAGGCCGGGTCCTACGAGCAGTACTTC